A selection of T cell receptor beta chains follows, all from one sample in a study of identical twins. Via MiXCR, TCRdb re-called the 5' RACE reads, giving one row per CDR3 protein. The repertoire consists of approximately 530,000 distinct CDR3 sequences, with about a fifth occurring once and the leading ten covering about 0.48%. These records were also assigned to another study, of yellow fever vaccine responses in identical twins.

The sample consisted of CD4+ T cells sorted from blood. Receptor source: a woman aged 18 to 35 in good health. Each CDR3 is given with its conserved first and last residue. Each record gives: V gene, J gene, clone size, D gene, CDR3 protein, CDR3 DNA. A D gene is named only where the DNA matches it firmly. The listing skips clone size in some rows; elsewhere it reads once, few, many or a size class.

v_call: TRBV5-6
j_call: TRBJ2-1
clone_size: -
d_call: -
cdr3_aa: CASSTEDEQFF
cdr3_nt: TGTGCCAGCAGCACCGAGGATGAGCAGTTCTTC

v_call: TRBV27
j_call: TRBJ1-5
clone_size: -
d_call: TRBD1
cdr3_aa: CASSPRPAWTGNGQPQHF
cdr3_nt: TGTGCCAGCAGTCCCCGTCCCGCCTGGACAGGGAACGGTCAGCCCCAGCATTTT

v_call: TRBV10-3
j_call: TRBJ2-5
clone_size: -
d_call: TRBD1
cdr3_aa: CAISYRGGETQYF
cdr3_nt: TGTGCCATCAGTTACAGGGGTGGAGAGACCCAGTACTTC

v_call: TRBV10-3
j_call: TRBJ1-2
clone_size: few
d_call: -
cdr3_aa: CAISETTGFYGYTF
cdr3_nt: TGTGCCATCAGTGAGACCACAGGGTTCTATGGCTACACCTTC

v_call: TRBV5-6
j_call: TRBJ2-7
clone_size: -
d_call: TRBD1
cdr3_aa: CASSRGTGSYEQYF
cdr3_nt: TGTGCCAGCAGCCGGGGGACAGGCTCCTACGAGCAGTACTTC

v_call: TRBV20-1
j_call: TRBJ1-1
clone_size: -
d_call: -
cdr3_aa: CSAPRGDAGPEAFF
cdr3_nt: TGCAGTGCCCCGAGGGGGGACGCCGGGCCCGAAGCTTTCTTT

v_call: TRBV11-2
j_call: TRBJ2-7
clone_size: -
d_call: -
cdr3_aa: CASAPLADEQYF
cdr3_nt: TGTGCCAGCGCTCCACTGGCCGACGAGCAGTACTTC

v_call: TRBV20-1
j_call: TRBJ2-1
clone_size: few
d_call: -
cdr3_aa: CSARGGRVSYNEQFF
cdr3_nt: TGCAGTGCTAGAGGTGGCAGGGTCTCCTACAATGAGCAGTTCTTC

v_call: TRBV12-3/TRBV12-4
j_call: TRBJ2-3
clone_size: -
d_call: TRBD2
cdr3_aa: CASSLEGSGGRGTQYF
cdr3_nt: TGTGCCAGCAGTTTAGAAGGTAGCGGGGGCCGGGGTACGCAGTATTTT

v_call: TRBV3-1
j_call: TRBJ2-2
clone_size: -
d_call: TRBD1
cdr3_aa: CASSHEDRGDGELFF
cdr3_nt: TGTGCCAGCAGCCATGAAGACAGGGGAGACGGGGAGCTGTTTTTT

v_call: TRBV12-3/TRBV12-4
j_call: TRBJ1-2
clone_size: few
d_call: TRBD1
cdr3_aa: CASSPLGQGLAPTF
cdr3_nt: TGTGCCAGCAGTCCACTAGGACAGGGGCTCGCTCCCACCTTC

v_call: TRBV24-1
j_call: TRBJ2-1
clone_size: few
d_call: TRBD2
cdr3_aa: CATSDAAGGVASEQFF
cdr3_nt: TGTGCCACCAGTGATGCAGCGGGGGGGGTAGCGTCTGAGCAGTTCTTC

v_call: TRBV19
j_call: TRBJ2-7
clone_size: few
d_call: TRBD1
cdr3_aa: CASSPNVGGATNEQYF
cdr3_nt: TGTGCCAGTAGTCCTAATGTAGGGGGCGCGACTAACGAGCAGTACTTC

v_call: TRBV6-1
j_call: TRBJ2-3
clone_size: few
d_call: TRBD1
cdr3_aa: CASTNAPGQGAPRYTQYF
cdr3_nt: TGTGCCAGCACAAACGCCCCCGGACAGGGGGCCCCTAGGTATACGCAGTATTTT

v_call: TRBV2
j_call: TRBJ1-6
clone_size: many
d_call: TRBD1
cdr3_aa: CASTSRGDRALSPLHF
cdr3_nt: TGTGCCAGCACCTCGAGGGGTGACAGGGCATTATCACCCCTCCACTTT

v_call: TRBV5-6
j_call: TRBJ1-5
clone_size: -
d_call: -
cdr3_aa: CASSPGHRNQPQHF
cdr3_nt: TGTGCCAGCAGCCCGGGACATAGAAATCAGCCCCAGCATTTT

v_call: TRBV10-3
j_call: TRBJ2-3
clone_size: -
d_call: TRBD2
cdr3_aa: CAISESAGGRTDTQYF
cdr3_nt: TGTGCCATCAGTGAGTCGGCGGGGGGCCGCACAGATACGCAGTATTTT

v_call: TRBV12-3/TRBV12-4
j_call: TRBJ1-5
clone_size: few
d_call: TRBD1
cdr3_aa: CASSGTGRGDQPQHF
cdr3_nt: TGTGCCAGCAGTGGGACAGGGAGGGGGGATCAGCCCCAGCATTTT

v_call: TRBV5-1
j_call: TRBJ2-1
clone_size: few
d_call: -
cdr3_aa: CASSLVAGVGYNEQFF
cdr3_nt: TGCGCCAGCAGCTTGGTGGCAGGGGTTGGTTACAATGAGCAGTTCTTC

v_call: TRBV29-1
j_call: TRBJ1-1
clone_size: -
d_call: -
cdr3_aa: CSFRQVFNTEAFF
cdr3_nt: TGCAGCTTCCGACAGGTCTTCAACACTGAAGCTTTCTTT

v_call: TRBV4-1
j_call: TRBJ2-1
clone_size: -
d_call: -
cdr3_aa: CASSLLAEAYNEQFF
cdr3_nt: TGCGCCAGCAGCTTGCTCGCGGAGGCTTACAATGAGCAGTTCTTC

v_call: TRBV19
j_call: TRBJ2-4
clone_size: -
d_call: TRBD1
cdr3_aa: CASSVSASNRQGHNIQYF
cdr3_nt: TGTGCCAGTAGTGTTTCAGCCTCGAACCGACAGGGGCACAACATTCAGTACTTC